A selection of T cell receptor beta chains follows, all from one sample in a study of blood T cell repertoires in COVID-19. The table came from immunoSEQ multiplex PCR; TCRdb's copy has only in-frame clones and leaves some out. This table holds about 250,000 clones, around 90% found once. The sequenced sample consisted of peripheral blood. These receptors all stem from a woman in her thirties with acute or convalescent COVID-19. CDR3s include the opening cysteine and the closing phenylalanine or tryptophan. The order of the fields is clone size, D gene, CDR3 length, V gene, J gene, CDR3 protein, CDR3 DNA. The D gene is left open where the match is weak. Clone size is shown for a subset of rows, as once, few, many or a class of expanded clone.

>-|-|11|TRBV6-5|TRBJ2-2
CASSGTGELFF
TGTGCCAGCAGCGGGACCGGGGAGCTGTTTTTT
>-|TRBD2|15|TRBV7-6|TRBJ2-2
CANLGLAANTGELFF
TGTGCCAACCTCGGACTAGCGGCGAACACCGGGGAGCTGTTTTTT
>once|TRBD2|16|TRBV6-6|TRBJ2-3
CASSYSERESTDTQYF
TGTGCCAGCAGTTACTCGGAGCGGGAGAGCACAGATACGCAGTATTTT
>-|-|12|TRBV12-3/TRBV12-4|TRBJ2-7
CASSFRGYEQYF
TGTGCCAGCAGTTTTCGCGGGTACGAGCAGTACTTC
>few|TRBD2|15|TRBV6-2/TRBV6-3|TRBJ2-1
CASSYTSGGYNEQFF
TGTGCCAGCAGTTACACGTCGGGAGGCTACAATGAGCAGTTCTTC
>-|TRBD1|15|TRBV5-1|TRBJ2-7
CASSLRDRASYEQYF
TGCGCCAGCAGCCTCCGGGACAGGGCATCCTACGAGCAGTACTTC
>-|TRBD1|14|TRBV5-1|TRBJ1-5
CASSLGTGGQPQHF
TGCGCCAGCAGCTTAGGGACAGGGGGTCAGCCCCAGCATTTT
>once|-|13|TRBV11-3|TRBJ2-1
CASSFPPFGTPFF
TGTGCCAGCAGCTTTCCCCCCTTTGGGACTCCGTTCTTC
>-|-|17|TRBV5-6|TRBJ2-7
CASSLVQGPGMSYEQYF
TGTGCCAGCAGCTTGGTCCAGGGTCCGGGTATGTCCTACGAGCAGTACTTC
>-|TRBD1|17|TRBV6-1|TRBJ1-6
CASSERQGASYNSPLHF
TGTGCCAGCAGTGAGCGACAGGGTGCATCCTATAATTCACCCCTCCACTTT
>-|TRBD1|11|TRBV20-1|TRBJ2-7
CGTASMYEQYF
TGCGGGACAGCCTCGATGTACGAGCAGTACTTC
>-|-|15|TRBV11-3|TRBJ2-2
CASSLVASVPGELFF
TGTGCCAGCAGCTTAGTCGCTAGCGTCCCCGGGGAGCTGTTTTTT
>-|TRBD1|13|TRBV16|TRBJ2-1
CASSQLTGHEQFF
TGTGCCAGCAGCCAACTGACAGGGCATGAGCAGTTCTTC
>-|-|13|TRBV7-8|TRBJ2-2
CASSSSFLGELFF
TGTGCCAGCAGCTCCTCTTTTCTCGGGGAGCTGTTTTTT
>-|TRBD2|15|TRBV7-2|TRBJ2-1
CASLGRGRAYNEQFF
TGTGCCAGCTTGGGGCGCGGGAGGGCATACAATGAGCAGTTCTTC
>-|-|12|TRBV3-1/TRBV3-2|TRBJ2-2
CASSQVAGELFF
TGTGCCAGCAGCCAAGTAGCCGGGGAGCTGTTTTTT
>-|TRBD1|18|TRBV14|TRBJ1-6
CASSAVRGTGGVLSPLHF
TGTGCCAGCAGCGCGGTACGCGGGACAGGGGGCGTTTTGTCACCCCTCCACTTT
>-|-|17|TRBV27|TRBJ1-6
CASSLKTGSSYNSPLHF
TGTGCCAGCAGTTTAAAGACTGGGAGCTCCTATAATTCACCCCTCCACTTT
>-|TRBD1|16|TRBV6-1|TRBJ1-2
CASSEAIGQGGYGYTF
TGTGCCAGCAGTGAAGCGATAGGACAGGGAGGGTATGGCTACACCTTC
>once|-|14|TRBV4-3|TRBJ2-3
CASSQEGGASTQYF
TGCGCCAGCAGCCAAGAGGGGGGGGCGAGTACGCAGTATTTT
>-|-|11|TRBV29-1|TRBJ1-3
CSGSVRNTIYF
TGCAGCGGTTCAGTAAGAAACACCATATATTTT
>-|-|16|TRBV6-1|TRBJ2-5
CASSEEFGTIQETQYF
TGTGCCAGCAGTGAGGAATTTGGGACAATCCAAGAGACCCAGTACTTC
>-|TRBD2|14|TRBV5-1|TRBJ2-7
CASSSGTRLYEQYF
TGCGCCAGCAGCTCCGGGACTAGACTCTACGAGCAGTACTTC